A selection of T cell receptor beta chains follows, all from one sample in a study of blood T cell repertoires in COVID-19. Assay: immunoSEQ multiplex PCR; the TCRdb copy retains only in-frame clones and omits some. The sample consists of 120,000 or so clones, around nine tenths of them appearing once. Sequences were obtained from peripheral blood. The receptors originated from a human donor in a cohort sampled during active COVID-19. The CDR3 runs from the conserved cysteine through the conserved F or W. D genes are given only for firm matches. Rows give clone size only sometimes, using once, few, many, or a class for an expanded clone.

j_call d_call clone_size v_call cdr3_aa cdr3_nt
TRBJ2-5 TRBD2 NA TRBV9 CASSVFSGGAVETQYF TGTGCCAGCAGCGTATTTAGCGGGGGGGCCGTTGAGACCCAGTACTTC
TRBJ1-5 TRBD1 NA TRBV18 CASSGQGGSSNQPQHF TGTGCCAGCTCAGGACAGGGAGGCTCGAGCAATCAGCCCCAGCATTTT
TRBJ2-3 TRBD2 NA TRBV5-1 CASSIGTSGRWTDTQYF TGCGCCAGCAGCATTGGGACTAGCGGGAGATGGACAGATACGCAGTATTTT
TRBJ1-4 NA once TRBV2 CASSDQGLATNEKLFF TGTGCCAGCAGTGATCAGGGTCTCGCAACTAATGAAAAACTGTTTTTT
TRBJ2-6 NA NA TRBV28 CASSLAGSGANVLTF TGTGCCAGCAGTTTAGCGGGTTCTGGGGCCAACGTCCTGACTTTC
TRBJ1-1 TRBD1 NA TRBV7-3 CASSWGQGQAEAFF TGTGCCAGCAGCTGGGGACAGGGGCAGGCTGAAGCTTTCTTT
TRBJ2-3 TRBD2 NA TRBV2 CASSSGGPDTQYF TGTGCCAGCAGTTCGGGGGGGCCAGATACGCAGTATTTT
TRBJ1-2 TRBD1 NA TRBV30 CAWTDRGIGYTF TGTGCCTGGACCGACAGGGGGATTGGCTACACCTTC
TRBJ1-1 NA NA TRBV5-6 CASRSGENTEAFF TGTGCCAGCAGATCAGGGGAAAACACTGAAGCTTTCTTT
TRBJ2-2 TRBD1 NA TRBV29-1 CSVARGLNTGELFF TGCAGCGTTGCCAGGGGGTTAAACACCGGGGAGCTGTTTTTT
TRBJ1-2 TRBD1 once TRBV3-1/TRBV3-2 CASSQDWARGVYGYTF TGTGCCAGCAGCCAAGATTGGGCCAGGGGGGTCTATGGCTACACCTTC
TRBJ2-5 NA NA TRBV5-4 CASSVRGAGRGETQYF TGTGCCAGCAGCGTACGGGGGGCCGGCCGGGGAGAGACCCAGTACTTC
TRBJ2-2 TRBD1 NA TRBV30 CAWTGDRGRGELFF TGTGCCTGGACCGGGGACAGGGGGAGGGGCGAGCTGTTTTTT
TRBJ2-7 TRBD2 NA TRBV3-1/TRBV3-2 CASSQALAGQSSYEQYF TGTGCCAGCAGCCAAGCACTAGCGGGTCAGAGCTCCTACGAGCAGTACTTC
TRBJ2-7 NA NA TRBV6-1 CASSDSHGHYEQYF TGTGCCAGCAGTGATTCTCACGGACACTACGAGCAGTACTTC
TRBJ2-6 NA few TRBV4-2 CASSQDGGVLYNVLTF TGTGCCAGCAGCCAAGATGGGGGCGTTTTGTATAACGTCCTGACTTTC
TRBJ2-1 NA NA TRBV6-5 CASSYGTHEQFF TGTGCCAGCAGTTACGGCACCCATGAGCAGTTCTTC
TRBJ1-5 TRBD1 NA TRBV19 CASSIDVNLQGFNQPQHF TGTGCCAGTAGTATAGACGTGAATCTACAGGGGTTCAACCAGCCCCAGCATTTT
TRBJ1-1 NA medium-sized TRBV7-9 CATLSTEAFF TGTGCCACCTTGAGTACTGAAGCTTTCTTT
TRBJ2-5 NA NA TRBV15 CATRGGQETQYF TGTGCCACCAGGGGGGGCCAAGAGACCCAGTACTTC
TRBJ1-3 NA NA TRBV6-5 CASSQTQGNTIYF TGTGCCAGCAGTCAGACACAGGGAAACACCATATATTTT
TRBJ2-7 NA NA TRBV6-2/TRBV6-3 CASSYAGLQYEQYF TGTGCCAGCAGTTACGCGGGATTACAGTACGAGCAGTACTTC
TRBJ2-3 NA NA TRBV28 CASSPGPSTDTQYF TGTGCCAGCAGCCCAGGGCCTAGCACAGATACGCAGTATTTT
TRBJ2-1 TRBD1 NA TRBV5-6 CASKRGTDVHDEQFF TGTGCCAGCAAGAGAGGGACAGATGTTCACGATGAGCAGTTCTTC
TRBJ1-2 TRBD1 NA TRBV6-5 CASSRTGNYGYTF TGTGCCAGCAGTAGGACAGGGAACTATGGCTACACCTTC
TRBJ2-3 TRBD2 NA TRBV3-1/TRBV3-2 CASTRGPRGISTDTQYF TGTGCCAGCACCAGAGGTCCGCGGGGGATCAGCACAGATACGCAGTATTTT
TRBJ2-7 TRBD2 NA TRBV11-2 CASSLLAGPSYEQYF TGTGCCAGCAGCTTACTAGCGGGGCCCTCCTACGAGCAGTACTTC
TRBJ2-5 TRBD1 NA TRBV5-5 CASRTSGTVQETQYF TGTGCCAGCAGGACCTCGGGGACAGTCCAAGAGACCCAGTACTTC
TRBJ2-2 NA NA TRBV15 CATSRRGAQYTGELFF TGTGCCACCAGCCGCCGGGGGGCGCAGTACACCGGGGAGCTGTTTTTT
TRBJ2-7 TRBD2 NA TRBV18 CASSYGLAGDEQYF TGTGCCAGCTCGTACGGACTAGCGGGAGACGAGCAGTACTTC
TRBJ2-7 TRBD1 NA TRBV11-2 CASSKRDRSYEQYF TGTGCCAGCAGCAAAAGGGACAGATCCTACGAGCAGTACTTC
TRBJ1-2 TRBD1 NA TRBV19 CASSTPRTGRSYGYTF TGTGCCAGTAGCACCCCACGGACAGGGAGATCTTATGGCTACACCTTC
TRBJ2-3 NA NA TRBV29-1 CSVTFKRDSTDTQYF TGCAGCGTCACCTTTAAGAGGGATAGCACAGATACGCAGTATTTT
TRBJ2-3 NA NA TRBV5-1 CASKSRAGPSTDTQYF TGCGCCAGCAAAAGCCGGGCAGGGCCGAGCACAGATACGCAGTATTTT
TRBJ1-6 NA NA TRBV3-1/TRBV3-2 CASSHRDSPLHF TGTGCCAGCAGCCACAGGGATTCACCCCTCCACTTT
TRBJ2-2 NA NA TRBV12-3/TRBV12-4 CASSSQSTGELFF TGTGCCAGCAGTTCCCAGTCCACCGGGGAGCTGTTTTTT
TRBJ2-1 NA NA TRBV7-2 CASSQRGSSSYNEQFF TGTGCCAGCAGCCAGCGCGGGTCGAGCTCCTACAATGAGCAGTTCTTC
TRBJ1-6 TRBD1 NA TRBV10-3 CANSRDRGGSPLHF TGTGCCAACTCCCGGGACAGGGGCGGTTCACCCCTCCACTTT
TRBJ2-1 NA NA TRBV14 CASSPGDTYNEQFF TGTGCCAGCAGCCCAGGGGACACTTACAATGAGCAGTTCTTC
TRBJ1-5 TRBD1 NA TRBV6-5 CASRADTGGQPQHF TGTGCCAGCAGGGCAGATACAGGGGGCCAGCCCCAGCATTTT
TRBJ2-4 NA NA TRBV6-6 CASSYPGALAKNIQYF TGTGCCAGCAGTTACCCCGGTGCCCTAGCCAAAAACATTCAGTACTTC
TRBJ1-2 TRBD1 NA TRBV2 CASSEARGQGAFGYTF TGTGCCAGCAGTGAAGCTAGGGGACAGGGGGCGTTTGGCTACACCTTC
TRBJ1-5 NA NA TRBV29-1 CSVGPGSNQPQHF TGCAGCGTTGGGCCGGGTAGCAATCAGCCCCAGCATTTT
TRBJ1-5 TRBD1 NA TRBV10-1 CASCGPGTVNQPQHF TGCGCCAGCTGCGGACCTGGGACAGTCAATCAGCCCCAGCATTTT
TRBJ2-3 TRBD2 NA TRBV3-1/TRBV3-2 CASSSSGRADDTQYF TGTGCCAGCAGTTCTAGCGGGAGGGCCGACGATACGCAGTATTTT
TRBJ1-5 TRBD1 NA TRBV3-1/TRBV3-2 CASSQTGANQPQHF TGTGCCAGCAGCCAGACAGGGGCCAATCAGCCCCAGCATTTT